This entry lists 24 T cell receptor beta chains sequenced from one sample in a study of vaccination effects on CD4 cells after COVID-19. These receptors have no identified antigens. Expansion with viral peptide pools was applied to antigen-specific CD4+ T cells by the ViraFEST assay prior to sequencing. Cells that had been cultured for roughly eleven days were the source of isolated CD4+ T cells. Two-dose vaccination with either BNT162b2 or mRNA-1273 was given to the participants. Libraries were prepared by immunoSEQ multiplex PCR; TCRdb keeps only in-frame clonotypes and omits some of them. The data contain 25,000 to 30,000 clones, around 79% of them singletons. The sample here was CD4+ T cells from PBMCs cultured with SARS-CoV-2 spike peptides, taken after COVID-19 vaccination. Source of these receptors: a human donor who received a COVID-19 vaccine. Some clones in this sample may be carry-over from other donors' samples.

This clone was detected only once. The rearrangement joins TRBV5-1 to TRBJ1-2, with 7 bases aligning to TRBD1. This CDR3 comprises 16 residues. J gave up 7 bases and V 1 base, and 13 bases lay outside the gene matches. Germline values: CDR1 SGHRS, CDR2 YFSETQ. The CDR3: CASSLTMTGSFLGYTF. The CDR3 nucleotides are TGCGCCAGCAGCTTGACCATGACAGGGTCTTTTCTTGGCTACACCTTC.

By sample share, this clone is large (0.1 to 1%). The same CDR3 arises from other DNA sequences in this sample as well. The V gene is TRBV5-6, the J gene TRBJ2-5; 12 bases map to TRBD1. Germline CDR1 SGHDT, CDR2 YYEEEE. This CDR3 has 16 residues. Unmatched junction bases numbered 5, after V lost 0 bases and J lost 5 bases. CDR3 amino acids: CASSLGGTGGKETQYF. The CDR3 DNA sequence: TGTGCCAGCAGCTTGGGAGGGACAGGGGGCAAGGAGACCCAGTACTTC.

The gene calls are TRBV7-2 and TRBJ1-2; D is ambiguous. Germline lookup yields CDR1 SGHTA and CDR2 FQGNSA. V gave up 1 base and J gave up 6 bases, with 18 bases separating them. The CDR3 sequence is 16 residues long. CDR3 protein: CASSLGTKGVFDGYTF. The CDR3 nucleotides are TGTGCCAGCAGCTTAGGGACCAAGGGAGTGTTTGATGGCTACACCTTC.

The chain has TRBV12-3 or TRBV12-4 and TRBJ2-3; D is unclear. V shed 6 bases and J shed 2 bases, with 3 bases lying between them. This CDR3 contains 11 residues. In DNA form, the CDR3 reads TGTGCCAGCAGCCCCACAGATACGCAGTATTTT. Its translation is CASSPTDTQYF.

The J gene is TRBJ2-3, the V gene TRBV7-8; D is perhaps TRBD2 (5 bases). Germline-derived CDR1 and CDR2 are SGHVS and FQNEAQ. The CDR3 spans 14 residues. Trimming left V 4 bases short and J 1 base short, with 9 bases between. As DNA, the CDR3 is TGTGCCAGCAGCTCGCGGCGGGGCACAGATACGCAGTATTTT. Residues: CASSSRRGTDTQYF.

V gene TRBV13 combines with J gene TRBJ2-4; TRBD2 matches 9 bases. Losses at the gene ends were 0 bases for V and 7 bases for J; bases not matched to a gene: 10. The germline V gene encodes CDR1 PRHDT and CDR2 FYEKMQ (reference sequence). The CDR3 is made up of 17 amino acids. The CDR3 DNA sequence: TGTGCCAGCAGCTTAGGAGGCGGGGGGGCCTCTGGGAACATTCAGTACTTC. Residues: CASSLGGGGASGNIQYF.

V usage is TRBV29-1 and J usage is TRBJ2-3; 8 bases map to TRBD1. V was pared by 7 bases and J by 6 bases, with 12 bases of the junction left unmatched. This CDR3 comprises 14 residues. CDR1 is SQVTM and CDR2 is ANQGSEA in the germline V gene. CDR3 bases: TGCAGCGCTAATGGACAGGGATCCGGTGATACGCAGTATTTT. The encoded protein is CSANGQGSGDTQYF.

This clone appeared a few times. This chain links TRBV7-2 with TRBJ1-6; D gene uncertain. This CDR3 region has 16 residues. Deletions cut 0 bases from V and 9 bases from J, with 15 bases between. Per the germline V gene, CDR1 is SGHTA and CDR2 is FQGNSA. The chain's CDR3 is CASSLASVGLGSPLHF. CDR3 in DNA: TGTGCCAGCAGCTTAGCTTCGGTGGGTTTGGGTTCACCCCTCCACTTT.

The chain employs TRBV12-3 or TRBV12-4 and TRBJ1-1, with D possibly TRBD1 on 5 matching bases. Trimming took off 4 bases at V and 8 bases at J, with 8 bases between the two ends. The CDR3 contains 11 residues. CDR3 amino acids: CASSWGTEAFF. The CDR3 DNA follows: TGTGCCAGCAGTTGGGGGACGGAAGCTTTCTTT.

This CDR3 reads CASSYSPGQGNYGYTF. Written as DNA, the CDR3 is TGCGCCAGCAGCTACTCTCCGGGACAGGGTAACTATGGCTACACCTTC. The chain uses TRBV5-1 and TRBJ1-2; TRBD1 agrees at 9 bases. Germline assignment: CDR1 SGHRS and CDR2 YFSETQ. Trimming at V came to 3 bases and at J to 1 base, leaving 7 bases not matched to a gene. The CDR3 extends over 16 amino acids.

The chain combines TRBV7-2 with TRBJ1-5; D ambiguous. V lost 5 bases, J lost 6 bases, and 17 bases lay in between. Germline values: CDR1 SGHTA, CDR2 FQGNSA. The length of the CDR3 is 15 residues. CDR3 in DNA: TGTGCCAGCAGCCCGAATCGGGCTCATGCTCAGCCCCAGCATTTT. Its protein is CASSPNRAHAQPQHF.

The chain joins TRBV28 to TRBJ2-3; TRBD1 might be the D (6 bases). Trimming removed 6 bases at V and 3 bases at J, with 10 bases between. CDR1 MDHEN and CDR2 SYDVKM come from the germline V gene. The CDR3 consists of 13 residues. For the CDR3, the DNA is TGTGCCAGCAGGCCTACAGGGACAGATACGCAGTATTTT. Its protein product is CASRPTGTDTQYF. Full variable domain (outside the CDR3, taken from reference TRBV28 and TRBJ2-3): DVKVTQSSRYLVKRTGEKVFLECVQDMDHENMFWYRQDPGLGLRLIYFSYDVKMKEKGDIPEGYSVSREKKERFSLILESASTNQTSMYLCASRPTGTDTQYFGPGTRLTVL.

The CDR3 spells CASSPQGPDGEPQHF. CDR3 coding DNA: TGTGCCAGCTCACCCCAGGGTCCCGACGGGGAGCCCCAGCATTTT. The chain links TRBV18 to TRBJ1-5, with D perhaps matching TRBD1 (5 bases). Trimming took off 3 bases at V and 8 bases at J, with 17 bases between the two ends. The CDR3 covers 15 residues. Germline-derived CDR1 and CDR2 are KGHSH and LQKENI.

This clone has just one count. V gene TRBV5-4 combines with J gene TRBJ2-1; 7 nucleotides agree with TRBD1. This CDR3 is 18 amino acids long. Germline loops: CDR1 SGHNT, CDR2 YYREEE (reference sequence). The trim removed 3 bases at V and 2 bases at J, leaving 14 bases unmatched. In DNA, the CDR3 is TGTGCCAGCAGCTCACAAGGACAGGTAGCAGGGGCCTACAATGAGCAGTTCTTC. Encoded protein: CASSSQGQVAGAYNEQFF. The full variable domain, completed using reference TRBV5-4 and TRBJ2-1, is ETGVTQSPTHLIKTRGQQVTLRCSSQSGHNTVSWYQQALGQGPQFIFQYYREEENGRGNFPPRFSGLQFPNYSSELNVNALELDDSALYLCASSSQGQVAGAYNEQFFGPGTRLTVL.

Only one count was recorded for this clone. This sequence joins TRBV6-5 and TRBJ1-3, with D possibly TRBD1 on 6 matching bases. The length of the CDR3 is 13 residues. Germline CDR1 reads MNHEY; CDR2 reads SVGAGI. V was cut by 9 bases and J by 0 bases, with 9 bases left in between. CDR3 sequence (DNA): TGTGCCAGGGGGGCCTGCTCTGGAAACACCATATATTTT. It is translated as CARGACSGNTIYF.

The J gene is TRBJ2-3, the V gene TRBV27, with D possibly TRBD2 on 5 matching bases. With 8 bases removed from V and 6 bases from J, the gap between germline ends came to 9 bases. This CDR3 spans 11 amino acids. The germline gives CDR1 MNHEY, CDR2 SMNVEV (reference sequence). The CDR3 region has the DNA TGTGCCAGCGTCGGGGTTGATACGCAGTATTTT. It specifies CASVGVDTQYF.

J is TRBJ1-3 and V is TRBV5-8; D gene unclear. The germline V and J ends were trimmed by 0 bases and 0 bases, with 7 bases remaining between them. CDR1 SGHTS and CDR2 YDEGEE come from the germline V gene. CDR3 length: 15 residues. CDR3 amino acids: CASSLEALSGNTIYF. CDR3 nucleotides: TGTGCCAGCAGCTTGGAGGCACTCTCTGGAAACACCATATATTTT.

The gene calls are TRBV28 and TRBJ2-3; D is ambiguous. Trimming took off 6 bases at V and 7 bases at J, with 17 bases between the two ends. The CDR3 has 14 amino acids. The germline V gene has CDR1 MDHEN and CDR2 SYDVKM. CDR3 DNA sequence: TGTGCCAGCAGCACCCTCGTCAGCCCGAATACGCAGTATTTT. Translating gives CASSTLVSPNTQYF. Supplemented by reference TRBV28 and TRBJ2-3, the full variable domain reads DVKVTQSSRYLVKRTGEKVFLECVQDMDHENMFWYRQDPGLGLRLIYFSYDVKMKEKGDIPEGYSVSREKKERFSLILESASTNQTSMYLCASSTLVSPNTQYFGPGTRLTVL.

The chain combines TRBV7-2 with TRBJ1-6; 11 bases agree with TRBD1. V lost 5 bases and J lost 2; bases outside the gene matches: 8. The CDR3 has 18 residues. Germline-derived CDR1 and CDR2 are SGHTA and FQGNSA. Here the CDR3 DNA reads TGTGCCAGCAGCCCGAGGACAGGGGGCGCCGCCTATAATTCACCCCTCCACTTT. Translating it yields CASSPRTGGAAYNSPLHF.

This sequence joins TRBV19 and TRBJ1-1, with TRBD1 as a possible D gene (5 bases). Per the germline V gene, CDR1 is LNHDA and CDR2 is SQIVND (reference sequence). The CDR3 runs to 14 residues. V was trimmed by 3 bases and J by 4 bases, leaving 12 bases between them. The CDR3 is CASSMGRESTEAFF. Here the CDR3 DNA reads TGTGCCAGTAGTATGGGCAGGGAGAGCACTGAAGCTTTCTTT. The full variable domain, rest sourced from reference TRBV19 and TRBJ1-1, is DGGITQSPKYLFRKEGQNVTLSCEQNLNHDAMYWYRQDPGQGLRLIYYSQIVNDFQKGDIAEGYSVSREKKESFPLTVTSAQKNPTAFYLCASSMGRESTEAFFGQGTRLTVV.

The rearrangement uses TRBV7-2 and TRBJ2-5, with D perhaps TRBD2 (6 bases). The germline V gene has CDR1 SGHTA and CDR2 FQGNSA. Trimming shortened V by 5 bases and J by 6 bases, and 13 bases separated the two germline ends. CDR3 length: 13 residues. CDR3 coding DNA: TGTGCCAGCAGCCGGGACTGGCAAAAGACCCAGTACTTC. It specifies CASSRDWQKTQYF.

The rearrangement uses TRBV5-4 and TRBJ2-5, with a weak D call TRBD2 (5 bases). Germline lookup yields CDR1 SGHNT and CDR2 YYREEE (reference sequence). Trimming took 4 bases from V and 0 from J, leaving 7 bases between them. CDR3 length: 13 residues. CDR3 loop: CASSPGNQETQYF. CDR3 bases: TGTGCCAGCAGCCCGGGAAACCAAGAGACCCAGTACTTC.

V is TRBV6-4 and J is TRBJ1-1; perhaps TRBD1 as D (5 bases). Trimming left V 5 bases short and J 5 bases short, with 15 bases between. Per the germline V gene, CDR1 is MRHNA and CDR2 is SNTAGT. CDR3 length: 14 residues. The CDR3 protein is CASSIGGGGTEAFF. As DNA, the CDR3 is TGTGCCAGCAGTATCGGGGGGGGAGGGACTGAAGCTTTCTTT.

The chain combines TRBV7-9 with TRBJ1-1; 7 nucleotides match TRBD1. Germline assignment: CDR1 SEHNR and CDR2 FQNEAQ (reference sequence). The V segment lost 5 bases and the J segment 5 bases; nucleotides outside the gene matches: 8. CDR3 length: 14 amino acids. The CDR3 DNA sequence: TGTGCCAGCAGCGTGCGGGACAGCTCAACTGAAGCTTTCTTT. Its translation: CASSVRDSSTEAFF.